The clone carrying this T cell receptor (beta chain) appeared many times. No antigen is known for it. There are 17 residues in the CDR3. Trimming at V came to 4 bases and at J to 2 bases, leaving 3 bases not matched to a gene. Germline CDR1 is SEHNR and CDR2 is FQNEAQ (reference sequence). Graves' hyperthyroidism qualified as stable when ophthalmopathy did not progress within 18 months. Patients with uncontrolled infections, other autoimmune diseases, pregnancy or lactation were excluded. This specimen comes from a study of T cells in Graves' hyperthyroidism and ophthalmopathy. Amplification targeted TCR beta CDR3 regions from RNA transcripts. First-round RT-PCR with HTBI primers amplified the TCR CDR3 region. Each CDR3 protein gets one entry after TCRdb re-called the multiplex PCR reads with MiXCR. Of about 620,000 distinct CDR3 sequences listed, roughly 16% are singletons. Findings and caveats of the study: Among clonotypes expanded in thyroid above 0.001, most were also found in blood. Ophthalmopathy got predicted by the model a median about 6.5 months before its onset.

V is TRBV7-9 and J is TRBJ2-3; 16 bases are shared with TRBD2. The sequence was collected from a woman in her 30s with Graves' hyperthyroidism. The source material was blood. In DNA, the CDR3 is TGTGCCAGCAGCTCGGGACTAGCGGGAGGGCCCACAGATACGCAGTATTTT. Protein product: CASSSGLAGGPTDTQYF.